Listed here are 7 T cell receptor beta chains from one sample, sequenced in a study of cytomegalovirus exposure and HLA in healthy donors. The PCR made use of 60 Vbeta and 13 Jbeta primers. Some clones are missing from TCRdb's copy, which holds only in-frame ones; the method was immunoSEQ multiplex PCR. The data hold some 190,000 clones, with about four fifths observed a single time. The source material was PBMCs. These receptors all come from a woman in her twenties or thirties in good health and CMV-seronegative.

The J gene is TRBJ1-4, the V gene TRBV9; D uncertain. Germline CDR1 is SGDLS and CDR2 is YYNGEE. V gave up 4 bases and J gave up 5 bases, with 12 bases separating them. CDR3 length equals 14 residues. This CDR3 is CASSPGGRNEKLFF. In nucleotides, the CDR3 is TGTGCCAGCAGCCCAGGAGGGAGAAATGAAAAACTGTTTTTT.

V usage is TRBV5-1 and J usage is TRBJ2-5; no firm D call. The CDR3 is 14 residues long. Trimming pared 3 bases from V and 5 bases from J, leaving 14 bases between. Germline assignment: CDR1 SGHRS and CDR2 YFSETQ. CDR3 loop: CASSSLDSPETQYF. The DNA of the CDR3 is TGCGCCAGCAGCTCTTTAGACTCTCCGGAGACCCAGTACTTC.

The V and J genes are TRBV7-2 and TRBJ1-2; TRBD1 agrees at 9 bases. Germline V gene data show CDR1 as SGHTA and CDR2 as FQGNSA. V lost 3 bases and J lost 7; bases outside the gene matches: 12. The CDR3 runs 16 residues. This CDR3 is CASSFLTPGQGGGYTF. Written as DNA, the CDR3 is TGTGCCAGCAGCTTCCTAACACCGGGACAGGGCGGTGGCTACACCTTC.

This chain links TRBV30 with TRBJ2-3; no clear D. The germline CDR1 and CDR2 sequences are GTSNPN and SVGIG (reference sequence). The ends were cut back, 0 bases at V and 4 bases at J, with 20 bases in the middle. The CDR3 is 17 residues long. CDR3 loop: CAWSVQRIVGDSDTQYF. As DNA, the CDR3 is TGTGCCTGGAGTGTTCAGAGAATAGTAGGAGATTCAGATACGCAGTATTTT.

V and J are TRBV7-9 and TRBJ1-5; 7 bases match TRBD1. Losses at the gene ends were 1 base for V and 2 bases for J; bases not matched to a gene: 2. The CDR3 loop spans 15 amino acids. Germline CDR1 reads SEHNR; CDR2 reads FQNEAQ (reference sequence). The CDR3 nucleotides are TGTGCCAGCAGCTTAGAAGGGGGCGGCAATCAGCCCCAGCATTTT. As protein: CASSLEGGGNQPQHF.

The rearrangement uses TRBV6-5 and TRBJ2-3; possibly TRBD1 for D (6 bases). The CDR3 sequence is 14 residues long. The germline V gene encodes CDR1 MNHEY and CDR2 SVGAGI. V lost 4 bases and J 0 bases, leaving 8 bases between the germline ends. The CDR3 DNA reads TGTGCCAGCAGTTCCACAGGGAGCACAGATACGCAGTATTTT. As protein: CASSSTGSTDTQYF.

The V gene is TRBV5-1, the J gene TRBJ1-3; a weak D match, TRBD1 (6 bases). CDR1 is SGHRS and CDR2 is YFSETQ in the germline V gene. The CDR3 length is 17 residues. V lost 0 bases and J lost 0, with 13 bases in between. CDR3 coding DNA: TGCGCCAGCAGCTTGGTCCCAACGGACAGCTCTGGAAACACCATATATTTT. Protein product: CASSLVPTDSSGNTIYF.